This T cell receptor beta chain was identified during a study of cytomegalovirus exposure and HLA in healthy donors. This PCR relied on a set of 60 Vbeta primers and 13 Jbeta primers. The table came from immunoSEQ multiplex PCR; TCRdb's copy has only in-frame clones and leaves some out. The table shows some 110,000 clones, with more than 65% occurring only once. CDR1 and CDR2 from the germline V gene are GTSNPN and SVGIG (reference sequence). V dropped 4 bases and J dropped 14; count of bases not matched to a gene: 8. The CDR3 totals 11 residues. The sequenced material came from PBMCs. This TCR was sampled from a woman aged 55 to 70 in good health and CMV-seropositive. This chain joins TRBV30 and TRBJ2-1, with TRBD2 matching over 7 bases. CDR3 amino acids: CAWIETSFKFF. For the CDR3, the DNA is TGTGCCTGGATTGAGACTAGCTTTAAGTTCTTC.